Listed below are T cell receptor beta chains from one sample, sequenced in a study of T cells in localized non-small cell lung cancer. The data were produced by immunoSEQ multiplex PCR, yet TCRdb's version contains in-frame clones alone and is incomplete. The top ten hold about a fifth of the sample, which has about 70,000 clones, about nine tenths seen once. The sample was peripheral blood, taken before any cancer treatment. These TCRs come from a male donor at least 60 years old with stage III squamous cell lung carcinoma. CDR3s include the opening cysteine and the closing phenylalanine or tryptophan. A D gene is named only where the DNA matches it firmly. Size is omitted from some rows. Given values are once, few, many or a class for expanded clones.

cdr3_aa	d_call	v_call	clone_size	cdr3_length	j_call
CASSVESRDWDLLHF	NA	TRBV9	once	15	TRBJ1-6
CATSIGTKNTGELFF	TRBD2	TRBV15	NA	15	TRBJ2-2
CASSLMHLLAGGFGNEQFF	TRBD2	TRBV5-8	once	19	TRBJ2-1
CASSRGGVWETQYF	NA	TRBV11-2	NA	14	TRBJ2-5
CASSQDDRLGANVLTF	NA	TRBV4-3	NA	16	TRBJ2-6
CASSFGSTDTQYF	NA	TRBV7-9	once	13	TRBJ2-3
CSQGGGTDTQYF	NA	TRBV29-1	NA	12	TRBJ2-3
CASKETGGTDTQYF	TRBD1	TRBV19	NA	14	TRBJ2-3
CASSLRVAKNIQYF	NA	TRBV5-6	NA	14	TRBJ2-4
CASSLGQGREGYTF	TRBD1	TRBV5-1	NA	14	TRBJ1-2
CASSEWASSSYEQYF	NA	TRBV6-1	NA	15	NA
CASSVEPAGNTIYF	NA	TRBV9	NA	14	TRBJ1-3
CSVEDWGTGKRDGYTF	TRBD1	TRBV29-1	NA	16	TRBJ1-2
CASSWGQGHYTF	TRBD1	TRBV6-1	NA	12	TRBJ1-2
CASNLQGSGDTQYF	NA	TRBV5-1	NA	14	TRBJ2-3
CASSLGPVRTEAFF	NA	TRBV7-2	NA	14	TRBJ1-1
CASSRGQRSVGELFF	NA	TRBV2	NA	15	TRBJ2-2
CASSQDGTGAGTDTQYF	TRBD1	TRBV4-2	NA	17	TRBJ2-3
CSARKVEAFF	NA	TRBV20-1	NA	10	TRBJ1-1
CASSLFGGNEKLFF	NA	TRBV28	NA	14	TRBJ1-4
CASSFLTGMGHGYTF	NA	TRBV6-5	NA	15	TRBJ1-2
CASSLGSGGQNTQYF	TRBD2	TRBV7-2	NA	15	TRBJ2-3
CASSPPLAGGQETQYF	TRBD2	TRBV18	NA	16	TRBJ2-5
CASQNLSGGATDTQYF	TRBD2	TRBV4-1	once	16	TRBJ2-3
CASSLSSNYGYTF	NA	TRBV27	NA	13	TRBJ1-2
CASSLGQKNTEAFF	TRBD1	TRBV28	NA	14	TRBJ1-1
CASPDRANEKLFF	TRBD1	TRBV30	NA	13	TRBJ1-4
CASSEGRFGYTF	NA	TRBV6-1	NA	12	TRBJ1-2
CASSKPLGADSPLHF	NA	TRBV5-4	NA	15	TRBJ1-6
CASSLYQVLLTANVLTF	NA	TRBV5-6	NA	17	TRBJ2-6
CASSLDSKNTEAFF	NA	TRBV7-9	NA	14	TRBJ1-1
CASSLGLAGGGPDTQYF	TRBD2	TRBV5-6	NA	17	TRBJ2-3
CASSPSKGYSLLSYEQYF	NA	TRBV18	NA	18	TRBJ2-7
CASSRDRGDEQFF	TRBD1	TRBV14	NA	13	TRBJ2-1
CASSAGQGKWDTEAFF	TRBD1	TRBV9	NA	16	TRBJ1-1
CASSTSYYEQYF	NA	TRBV7-9	NA	12	TRBJ2-7
CATSRDLGSGNTIYF	NA	TRBV15	NA	15	TRBJ1-3
CASSPQGFDYGYTF	NA	TRBV25-1	NA	14	TRBJ1-2
CASRDNSYNSPLHF	NA	TRBV6-5	NA	14	TRBJ1-6
CASSFGQGVRTEAFF	TRBD1	TRBV7-9	NA	15	TRBJ1-1
CASSSPGPGDTQYF	NA	TRBV5-4	NA	14	TRBJ2-3
CAIRAGTYNSPLHF	NA	TRBV10-3	NA	14	TRBJ1-6
CASSLSWGPGNTIYF	NA	TRBV7-3	NA	15	TRBJ1-3
CASSQDPGGLNEKLFF	NA	TRBV4-2	NA	16	TRBJ1-4
CAITAGNSPLHF	NA	TRBV10-3	few	12	TRBJ1-6
CASSVGGGPNEQFF	TRBD2	TRBV19	NA	14	TRBJ2-1
CASTQNENTEAFF	NA	TRBV6-5	NA	13	TRBJ1-1
CASRGQPANYGYTF	NA	TRBV19	NA	14	TRBJ1-2
CASSTGQGGGTDTQYF	TRBD1	TRBV5-8	NA	16	TRBJ2-3
CASSLAQGAETQYF	TRBD1	TRBV27	NA	14	TRBJ2-5
CASSLSRSYTEAFF	NA	TRBV28	NA	14	TRBJ1-1
CASSLEGTSGTDTQYF	TRBD2	TRBV11-1	NA	16	TRBJ2-3